These T cell receptor beta chains were read from a single sample in a study of blood T cell repertoires in COVID-19. Sequenced by immunoSEQ multiplex PCR; TCRdb stores in-frame clones only, minus some. This table has about 60,000 clones, 55% to 80% appearing once. Sequenced: peripheral blood. These receptors all come from a woman in her sixties or seventies with COVID-19, enrolled during active disease. Each CDR3 is given with its conserved first and last residue. The D gene is left open where the match is weak. Clone size appears in some rows only: once, few, many, or a class for an expanded clone.

CDR3 protein,CDR3 DNA,clone size,J gene,V gene,D gene
CASSQAGQGGNTIYF,TGTGCCAGCAGCCAAGCAGGACAGGGGGGAAACACCATATATTTT,.,TRBJ1-3,TRBV3-1/TRBV3-2,TRBD1
CASSEARDQPQHF,TGTGCCAGCAGTGAAGCTCGCGATCAGCCCCAGCATTTT,.,TRBJ1-5,TRBV2,.
CSVEDPQSNYGYTF,TGCAGCGTTGAAGATCCCCAGTCAAACTATGGCTACACCTTC,.,TRBJ1-2,TRBV29-1,.
CASSQGERGKMQYF,TGTGCCAGCAGCCAAGGAGAGCGGGGGAAGATGCAGTACTTC,many,TRBJ2-7,TRBV3-1/TRBV3-2,TRBD2
CASSQDYRGEGTQYF,TGTGCCAGCAGCCAAGATTATAGGGGCGAAGGTACGCAGTATTTT,.,TRBJ2-3,TRBV4-2,.
CASSQRSSTDTQYF,TGTGCCAGCAGTCAGCGGTCTAGCACAGATACGCAGTATTTT,.,TRBJ2-3,TRBV6-5,.
CASSLGVLAYNEQFF,TGTGCCAGCAGCTTGGGCGTCTTGGCTTACAATGAGCAGTTCTTC,.,TRBJ2-1,TRBV7-8,.
CASSPRAGGALWGYTF,TGTGCCAGCAGCCCCCGTGCAGGGGGCGCGTTGTGGGGCTACACCTTC,.,TRBJ1-2,TRBV7-9,TRBD1
CASSPRLTRQTKNYGYTF,TGTGCCAGCAGTCCCCGATTAACCCGACAGACGAAAAACTATGGCTACACCTTC,.,TRBJ1-2,TRBV27,.
CASSVDEELAGNTIYF,TGTGCCAGCAGCGTAGACGAGGAATTGGCTGGAAACACCATATATTTT,.,TRBJ1-3,TRBV9,.
CASSRDFTEAFF,TGCGCCAGCTCCAGGGATTTTACTGAAGCTTTCTTT,.,TRBJ1-1,TRBV5-1,.
CASSLEVGAFQETQYF,TGTGCCAGCAGCTTAGAGGTAGGGGCCTTCCAAGAGACCCAGTACTTC,few,TRBJ2-5,TRBV7-2,.
CASSSFAGWNTGELFF,TGTGCCAGCAGCTCTTTTGCGGGGTGGAACACCGGGGAGCTGTTTTTT,.,TRBJ2-2,TRBV7-2,.
CASGDRGLLYEQFF,TGTGCCAGCGGCGACAGGGGGCTTCTCTATGAGCAGTTCTTC,once,TRBJ2-1,TRBV11-2,TRBD1
CASSPSGKVMTDTQYF,TGTGCCAGCAGCCCTTCCGGGAAGGTCATGACAGATACGCAGTATTTT,once,TRBJ2-3,TRBV3-1/TRBV3-2,.
CASSRTGGGYEQYF,TGTGCCAGCAGTCGCACAGGGGGCGGCTACGAGCAGTACTTC,few,TRBJ2-7,TRBV6-2/TRBV6-3,TRBD1
CASSLGQGGMDGYTF,TGCGCCAGCAGCTTGGGACAGGGGGGCATGGATGGCTACACCTTC,.,TRBJ1-2,TRBV5-1,TRBD1
CASNSGNTEAFF,TGTGCCAGCAATTCGGGGAACACTGAAGCTTTCTTT,few,TRBJ1-1,TRBV27,.
CASSQSRSLQKQFF,TGCGCCAGCAGCCAAAGCCGGAGCCTCCAAAAGCAGTTCTTC,many,TRBJ2-1,TRBV4-1,.
CATSRDRRGGYTGELFF,TGTGCCACCAGCAGAGATCGTCGGGGAGGGTACACCGGGGAGCTGTTTTTT,.,TRBJ2-2,TRBV15,TRBD2
CASSFSDTQYF,TGTGCCAGCAGTTTCTCAGATACGCAGTATTTT,.,TRBJ2-3,TRBV6-2/TRBV6-3,.
CAILGDSNTGELFF,TGCGCCATCCTCGGGGACAGTAACACCGGGGAGCTGTTTTTT,.,TRBJ2-2,TRBV10-2,TRBD1
CASSHTGGYTF,TGTGCCAGCAGCCACACAGGGGGCTACACCTTC,.,TRBJ1-2,TRBV3-1/TRBV3-2,.
CASSSRGGRNQPQHF,TGTGCCAGCAGTTCCCGAGGGGGAAGGAATCAGCCCCAGCATTTT,.,TRBJ1-5,TRBV27,.
CASGSSGGSYEQYF,TGTGCCAGTGGGTCTAGCGGGGGTTCCTACGAGCAGTACTTC,once,TRBJ2-7,TRBV19,TRBD2
CASMLGGAGGHNEQFF,TGTGCCAGCATGCTCGGGGGAGCGGGGGGGCACAATGAGCAGTTCTTC,once,TRBJ2-1,TRBV3-1/TRBV3-2,TRBD2
CASSPLIAGVETQYF,TGTGCCAGCAGCCCCCTAATAGCGGGAGTAGAGACCCAGTACTTC,.,TRBJ2-5,TRBV7-8,TRBD2
CASTRQGEAFF,TGTGCCAGCACCCGACAGGGTGAAGCTTTCTTT,.,TRBJ1-1,TRBV11-2,TRBD1
CASSAGQAYNSPLHF,TGTGCCAGCAGCGCGGGACAGGCATATAATTCACCCCTCCACTTT,.,TRBJ1-6,TRBV5-4,TRBD1
CASSPQAGGNNEQFF,TGCGCCAGCAGCCCCCAAGCGGGAGGAAACAATGAGCAGTTCTTC,.,TRBJ2-1,TRBV5-1,TRBD2
CSVEGYTEAFF,TGCAGCGTGGAGGGGTACACTGAAGCTTTCTTT,.,TRBJ1-1,TRBV29-1,.
CASSKTGINEQFF,TGTGCCAGCAGCAAGACAGGGATCAATGAGCAGTTCTTC,.,TRBJ2-1,TRBV7-9,TRBD1
CASSRISGSYNEQFF,TGTGCCAGCAGCCGCATTAGCGGGAGCTACAATGAGCAGTTCTTC,once,TRBJ2-1,TRBV11-1,TRBD2
CASSSLSGGFGNQPQHF,TGTGCCAGCAGCTCACTCTCAGGGGGTTTTGGCAATCAGCCCCAGCATTTT,once,TRBJ1-5,TRBV5-8,TRBD1
CASSPWDRGGGNTIYF,TGCGCCAGCAGCCCCTGGGACAGGGGAGGTGGAAACACCATATATTTT,.,TRBJ1-3,TRBV5-1,TRBD1
CATSGPGGYNEQFF,TGTGCCACCAGTGGCCCTGGGGGGTACAATGAGCAGTTCTTC,once,TRBJ2-1,TRBV24-1,.
CASSMGQGTWDGYTF,TGTGCCAGTAGTATGGGACAGGGAACCTGGGATGGCTACACCTTC,once,TRBJ1-2,TRBV19,TRBD1
CASSFWGGIDYNEQFF,TGTGCCAGCAGCTTTTGGGGCGGGATCGACTACAATGAGCAGTTCTTC,.,TRBJ2-1,TRBV7-9,.
CSVDGSGRSSYNEQFF,TGCAGCGTTGATGGTAGCGGGCGGAGCTCCTACAATGAGCAGTTCTTC,.,TRBJ2-1,TRBV29-1,TRBD2
CSVPQGMEGYTF,TGCAGCGTTCCCCAGGGGATGGAGGGCTACACCTTC,.,TRBJ1-2,TRBV29-1,.
CAVSGGPNEKLFF,TGTGCCGTCTCGGGAGGGCCGAATGAAAAACTGTTTTTT,few,TRBJ1-4,TRBV7-2,.
CASSEFGGGQTGELFF,TGTGCCAGCAGTGAATTTGGTGGGGGCCAGACCGGGGAGCTGTTTTTT,.,TRBJ2-2,TRBV6-1,.